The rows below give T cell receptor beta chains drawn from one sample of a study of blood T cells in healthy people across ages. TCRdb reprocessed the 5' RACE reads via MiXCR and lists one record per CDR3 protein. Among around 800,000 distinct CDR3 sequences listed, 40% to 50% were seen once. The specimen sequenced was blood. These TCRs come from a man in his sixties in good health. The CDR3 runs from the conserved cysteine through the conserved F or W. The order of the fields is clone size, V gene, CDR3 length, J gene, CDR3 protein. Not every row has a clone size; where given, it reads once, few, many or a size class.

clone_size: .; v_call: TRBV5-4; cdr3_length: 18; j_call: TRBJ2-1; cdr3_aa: CASSRGGSGGLAYNEQFF
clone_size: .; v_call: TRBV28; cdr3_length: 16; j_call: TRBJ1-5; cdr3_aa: CASSLWAGNSNQPQHF
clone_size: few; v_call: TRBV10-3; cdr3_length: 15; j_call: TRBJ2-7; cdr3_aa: CAISEQPSTGGEQYF
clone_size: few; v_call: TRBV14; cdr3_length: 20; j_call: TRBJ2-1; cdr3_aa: CASSHRGKEDSLSSYNEQFF
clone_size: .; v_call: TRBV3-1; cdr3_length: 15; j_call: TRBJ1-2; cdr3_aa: CAGSQVPRTAYGYTF
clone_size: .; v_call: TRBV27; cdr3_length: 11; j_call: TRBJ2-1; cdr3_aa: CASSGQNEQFF
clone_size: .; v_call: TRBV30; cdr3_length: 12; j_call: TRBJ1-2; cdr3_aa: CAWGTGDYGYTF
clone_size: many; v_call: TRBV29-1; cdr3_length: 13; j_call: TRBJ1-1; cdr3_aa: CSGGTRGGTEAFF
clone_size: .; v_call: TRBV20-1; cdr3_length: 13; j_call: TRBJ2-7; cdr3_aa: CSASADRTYEQYF
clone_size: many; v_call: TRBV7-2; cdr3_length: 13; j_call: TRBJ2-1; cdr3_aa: CASNKGPYNEQFF
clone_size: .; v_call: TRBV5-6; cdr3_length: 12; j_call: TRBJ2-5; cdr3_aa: CASRAPPGEQYF
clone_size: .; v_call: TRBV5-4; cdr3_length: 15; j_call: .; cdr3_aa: CASSFLAGDQGTQYF
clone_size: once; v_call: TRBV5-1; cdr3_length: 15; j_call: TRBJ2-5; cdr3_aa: CASSPDRVGQEAQYF
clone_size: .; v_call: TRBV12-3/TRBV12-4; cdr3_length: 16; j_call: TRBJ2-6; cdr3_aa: CASSFGVVSGANVLTF
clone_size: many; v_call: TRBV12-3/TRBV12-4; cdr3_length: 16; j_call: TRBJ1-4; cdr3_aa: CASTTLFGTGFEKLFF
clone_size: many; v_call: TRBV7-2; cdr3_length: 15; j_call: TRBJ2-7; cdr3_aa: CASSLGRGNAYEQYF
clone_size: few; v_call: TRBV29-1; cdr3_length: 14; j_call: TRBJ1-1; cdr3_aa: CSVELPPLNTEAFF
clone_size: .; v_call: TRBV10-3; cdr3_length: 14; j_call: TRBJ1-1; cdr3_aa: CAISRDRGNTEAFF
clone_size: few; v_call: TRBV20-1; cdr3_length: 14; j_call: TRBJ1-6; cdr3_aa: CSTLRDTNNSPLHF
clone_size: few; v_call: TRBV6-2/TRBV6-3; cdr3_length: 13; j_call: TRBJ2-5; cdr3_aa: CASKSGGKETQYF
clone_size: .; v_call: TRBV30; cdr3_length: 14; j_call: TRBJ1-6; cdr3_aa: CAWRVGTRAAPLHF
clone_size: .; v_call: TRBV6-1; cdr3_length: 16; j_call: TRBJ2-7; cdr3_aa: CASSRLAGQNTYEQYF
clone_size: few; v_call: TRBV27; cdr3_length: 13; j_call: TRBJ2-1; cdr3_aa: CASSPSWGYEQFF
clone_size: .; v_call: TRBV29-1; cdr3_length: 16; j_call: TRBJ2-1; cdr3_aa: CSVESWTSGGSNEQFF
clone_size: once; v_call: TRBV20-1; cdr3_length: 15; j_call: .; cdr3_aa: CSARDVAEAEETQYF
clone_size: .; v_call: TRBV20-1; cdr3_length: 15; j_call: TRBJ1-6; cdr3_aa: CSAREESSYNSPLHF
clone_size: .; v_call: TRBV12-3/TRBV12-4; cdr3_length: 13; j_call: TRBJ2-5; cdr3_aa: CASSPGPLAGQYF
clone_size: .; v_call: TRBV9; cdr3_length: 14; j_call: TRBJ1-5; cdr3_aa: CASSGGMGFQPQHF
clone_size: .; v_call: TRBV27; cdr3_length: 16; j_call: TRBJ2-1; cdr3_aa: CASSLYGTRTYNEQFF
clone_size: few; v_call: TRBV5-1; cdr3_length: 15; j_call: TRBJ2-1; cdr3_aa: CASSRTGTEYNEQFF
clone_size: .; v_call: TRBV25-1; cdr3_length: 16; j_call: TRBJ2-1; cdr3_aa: CASSEFWTESGDEQFF
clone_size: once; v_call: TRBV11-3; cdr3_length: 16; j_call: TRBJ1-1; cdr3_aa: CASSSPQGGLNTEAFF
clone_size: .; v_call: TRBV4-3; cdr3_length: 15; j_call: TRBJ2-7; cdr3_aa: CASSQDSPGSYEQYF
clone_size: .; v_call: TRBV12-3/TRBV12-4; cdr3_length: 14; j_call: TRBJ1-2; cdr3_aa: CASSGGAMTYGHTF
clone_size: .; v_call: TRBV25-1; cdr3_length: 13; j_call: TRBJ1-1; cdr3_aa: CASKFGGNTEAFF
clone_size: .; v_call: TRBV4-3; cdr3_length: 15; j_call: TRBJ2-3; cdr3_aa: CASSRGLAATDTQYF
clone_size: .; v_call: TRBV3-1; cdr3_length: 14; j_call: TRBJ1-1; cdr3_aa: CASSQKSLNTEAFF
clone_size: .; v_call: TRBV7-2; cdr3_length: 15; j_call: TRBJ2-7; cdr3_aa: CASSPQGPGSYEQYF
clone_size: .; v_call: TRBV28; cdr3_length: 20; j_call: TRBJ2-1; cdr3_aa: CASSLGRTQRGASSYNEQFF
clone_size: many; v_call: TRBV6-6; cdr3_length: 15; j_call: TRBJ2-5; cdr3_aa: CASHKPGTYQETQYF
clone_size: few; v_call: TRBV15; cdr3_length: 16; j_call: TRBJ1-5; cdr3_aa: CATSGLEIYSNQPQHF
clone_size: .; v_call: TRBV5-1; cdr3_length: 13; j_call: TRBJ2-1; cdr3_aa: CASSPVQGTEQFF
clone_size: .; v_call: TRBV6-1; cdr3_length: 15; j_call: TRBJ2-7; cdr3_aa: CASSLDGSPVYEQYF
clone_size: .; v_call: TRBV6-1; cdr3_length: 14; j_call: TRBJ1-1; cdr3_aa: CASSEFQGNTEAFF
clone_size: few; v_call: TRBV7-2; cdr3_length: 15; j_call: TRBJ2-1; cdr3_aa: CASSLGARGGNEQFF
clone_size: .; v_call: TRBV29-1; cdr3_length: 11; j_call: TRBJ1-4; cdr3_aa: CSVETNEKLFF
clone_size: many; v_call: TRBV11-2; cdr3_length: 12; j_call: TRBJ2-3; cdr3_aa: CASSPEADTQYF
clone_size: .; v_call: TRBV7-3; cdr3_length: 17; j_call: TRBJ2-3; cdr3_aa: CASSPRGLAGGTDTQYF